This TCR beta chain came from a study of technical replicates of blood from several donors. Some clones are missing from TCRdb's copy, which holds only in-frame ones; the method was immunoSEQ multiplex PCR. The data hold tens of thousands of clones, with 95% observed a single time. Looked up from germline, CDR1 is SGHTS and CDR2 is YDEGEE. The CDR3 loop spans 14 amino acids. The ends were cut back, 0 bases at V and 6 bases at J, with 11 bases in the middle. V usage is TRBV5-8 and J usage is TRBJ2-3, with D maybe TRBD2 (5 bases). What was sequenced was T cells isolated from PBMCs. The receptor's source is a human donor in good health. CDR3 amino acids: CASSLDPGSDTQYF. The CDR3 DNA follows: TGTGCCAGCAGCTTGGATCCGGGAAGCGATACGCAGTATTTT.